A single sample gave rise to the 29 T cell receptor beta chains below, sequenced in a study of T cell responses to AZD1222 COVID-19 vaccine. Here immunoSEQ multiplex PCR was the method, and the copy in TCRdb shows in-frame clones only, minus some. The profile shows 80,000 to 100,000 clones, around 86% of them singletons. The source was peripheral blood, collected on day 0 of AZD1222 vaccination. The receptor set was obtained from an adult in good health.

A word on this clone: Other DNA sequences of this sample code for an identical CDR3. The CDR3 nucleotides read TGTGCCTGGAGTCTAGGGGGGCAAGAGACCCAGTACTTC. Protein sequence: CAWSLGGQETQYF. The J gene is TRBJ2-5, the V gene TRBV30; the D gene could be TRBD1 or TRBD2 (6 bases each). The CDR3 consists of 13 residues. V was trimmed by 2 bases and J by 2 bases, leaving 9 bases between them. CDR1 is GTSNPN, CDR2 SVGIG, per germline (reference sequence). The full variable domain, completed using reference TRBV30 and TRBJ2-5, is SQTIHQWPATLVQPVGSPLSLECTVEGTSNPNLYWYRQAAGRGLQLLFYSVGIGQISSEVPQNLSASRPQDRQFILSSKKLLLSDSGFYLCAWSLGGQETQYFGPGTRLLVL.

The chain uses TRBV9 and TRBJ2-1; no reliable D call. The CDR3 extends over 15 amino acids. Per germline, CDR1 SGDLS and CDR2 YYNGEE. Between the trimmed V and J ends, which lost 4 bases and 0 bases, there was a span of 11 bases. CDR3 sequence: CASSPRAISYNEQFF. The CDR3 DNA sequence: TGTGCCAGCAGCCCCCGCGCTATCTCCTACAATGAGCAGTTCTTC. The whole variable domain, remainder taken from reference TRBV9 and TRBJ2-1, is DSGVTQTPKHLITATGQRVTLRCSPRSGDLSVYWYQQSLDQGLQFLIQYYNGEERAKGNILERFSAQQFPDLHSELNLSSLELGDSALYFCASSPRAISYNEQFFGPGTRLTVL.

The chain uses TRBV5-1 and TRBJ2-3; D possibly corresponds to TRBD1 (6 bases). The CDR3 length is 15 residues. V was cut by 3 bases and J by 11 bases, with 22 bases left in between. CDR1 is SGHRS, CDR2 YFSETQ, per germline. The CDR3 reads CASSSKDSAAGMQYF. The CDR3, as DNA: TGCGCCAGCAGCTCTAAGGACAGCGCCGCAGGAATGCAGTATTTT.

The rearrangement uses TRBV2 and TRBJ1-5; D is unclear. Trimming took off 6 bases at V and 3 bases at J, with 15 bases between the two ends. CDR1 is SNHLY, CDR2 FYNNEI, per germline. The CDR3 consists of 15 residues. The CDR3 sequence: CASRLNSPNNQPQHF. The CDR3, as DNA: TGTGCCAGCAGGCTTAACAGTCCCAACAATCAGCCCCAGCATTTT.

The J gene is TRBJ2-7, the V gene TRBV10-3, with D unclear. Germline V gene sequence: CDR1 ENHRY, CDR2 SYGVKD. Trimming removed 10 bases at V and 5 bases at J, with 18 bases between. The CDR3 is 13 amino acids. The CDR3 coding sequence is TGTGCCACCAATCTCGAAGAGAGGAACGAGCAGTACTTC. Translated: CATNLEERNEQYF.

The rearrangement uses TRBV11-2 and TRBJ1-3; weak D call: TRBD1 (6 bases). Germline V gene data show CDR1 as SGHAT and CDR2 as FQNNGV. V lost 4 bases and J lost 0, with 13 bases in between. The CDR3 has 16 amino acids. The DNA of the CDR3 is TGTGCCAGCAGCTCCCCAGGGGACATCTCTGGAAACACCATATATTTT. It is translated as CASSSPGDISGNTIYF.

The chain joins TRBV29-1 to TRBJ1-1, with D unresolved. Trimming took 3 bases from V and 6 from J, leaving 11 bases between them. Per the germline V gene, CDR1 is SQVTM and CDR2 is ANQGSEA. This CDR3 is built from 12 residues. CDR3: CSVDGGYSEAFF. DNA for the CDR3: TGCAGCGTTGATGGAGGATACTCTGAAGCTTTCTTT.

V usage is TRBV6-2 or TRBV6-3 and J usage is TRBJ2-1; TRBD1 aligns across 7 bases. V shed 5 bases, J shed 1 base, and the junction held 5 bases outside the gene matches. Per the germline V gene, CDR1 is MNHEY and CDR2 is SVGEGT. CDR3 length: 15 residues. The CDR3 here is CASSTGVSSYNEQFF. The CDR3, as DNA: TGTGCCAGCAGTACAGGGGTATCTTCCTACAATGAGCAGTTCTTC.

V is TRBV7-9 and J is TRBJ1-1; 8 positions agree with TRBD1. The V gene's germline CDR1 is SEHNR and CDR2 FQNEAQ (reference sequence). V shed 5 bases and J 4 bases; nucleotides not matched to a gene: 21. The CDR3 spans 19 residues. The CDR3 loop is CASSQSSTGALASTTEAFF. Written as DNA, the CDR3 is TGTGCCAGCAGCCAATCCTCGACAGGGGCGTTAGCGTCTACCACTGAAGCTTTCTTT.

The rearrangement joins TRBV14 to TRBJ1-2; D is unresolved. The germline V gene encodes CDR1 SGHDN and CDR2 FVKESK. The CDR3 consists of 13 residues. V was trimmed by 1 base and J by 6 bases, leaving 9 bases between them. CDR3 coding DNA: TGTGCCAGCAGCCAAGTGACCGGGGATGGCTACACCTTC. Translating gives CASSQVTGDGYTF. Full variable domain (rest looked up from reference TRBV14 and TRBJ1-2): EAGVTQFPSHSVIEKGQTVTLRCDPISGHDNLYWYRRVMGKEIKFLLHFVKESKQDESGMPNNRFLAERTGGTYSTLKVQPAELEDSGVYFCASSQVTGDGYTFGSGTRLTVV.

J is TRBJ2-3 and V is TRBV4-3, with 10 nucleotides matching TRBD2. CDR3 length: 17 amino acids. The germline V gene encodes CDR1 LGHNA and CDR2 YSLEER. Losses at the gene ends were 0 bases for V and 5 bases for J; bases not matched to a gene: 8. The CDR3 reads CASSQEFTSGIGDTQYF. As DNA, the CDR3 is TGCGCCAGCAGCCAAGAATTTACTAGCGGGATTGGAGATACGCAGTATTTT.

This chain uses TRBV11-3 with TRBJ2-5; 7 nucleotides align to TRBD1. V gave up 4 bases and J gave up 4 bases; unmatched junction bases: 12. Germline-derived CDR1 and CDR2 are SGHNT and YENEEA. The CDR3 has 16 residues. The CDR3 DNA follows: TGTGCCAGCAGCTCCTTTGGGACAGCAGTAGCAGAGACCCAGTACTTC. It encodes CASSSFGTAVAETQYF.

This chain links TRBV30 with TRBJ1-5, with D possibly matching TRBD1 (6 bases). Germline V gene lookup returns CDR1 GTSNPN and CDR2 SVGIG (reference sequence). The length of the CDR3 is 13 residues. Trimming shortened V by 1 base and J by 6 bases, and 10 bases separated the two germline ends. The CDR3 sequence is CAWSAQGSQPQHF. CDR3 DNA sequence: TGTGCCTGGAGTGCCCAGGGGTCTCAGCCCCAGCATTTT.

This chain joins TRBV19 and TRBJ1-1; D is uncertain. This CDR3 comprises 13 residues. The V and J ends lost 5 bases and 3 bases respectively, with 10 bases between them. In germline, CDR1 is LNHDA, CDR2 SQIVND (reference sequence). The chain's CDR3 is CASSFGRDTEAFF. The CDR3 nucleotides are TGTGCCAGTAGTTTCGGACGGGACACTGAAGCTTTCTTT.

The gene calls are TRBV15 and TRBJ2-6; unclear D gene. Germline V gene lookup returns CDR1 LNHNV and CDR2 YYDKDF (reference sequence). CDR3 length equals 16 residues. Trimming left V 0 bases short and J 2 bases short, with 8 bases between. CDR3 DNA: TGTGCCACCAGCAGAGATCAGTTGCCTGGGGCCAACGTCCTGACTTTC. It translates to CATSRDQLPGANVLTF.

The chain couples TRBV5-4 to TRBJ2-1; the match to TRBD2 covers 8 bases. The CDR3 consists of 16 residues. Germline assignment: CDR1 SGHNT and CDR2 YYREEE (reference sequence). Trimming at V came to 1 base and at J to 3 bases, leaving 6 bases not matched to a gene. CDR3 sequence reads: CASSLNPSGRYNEQFF. DNA for the CDR3: TGTGCCAGCAGCTTGAACCCTAGCGGGCGCTACAATGAGCAGTTCTTC.

The chain carries TRBV29-1 and TRBJ1-4; D gene ambiguous. V shed 1 base and J shed 3 bases, with 6 bases lying between them. Germline CDR1 reads SQVTM; CDR2 reads ANQGSEA. This CDR3 is 13 amino acids long. In DNA form, the CDR3 reads TGCAGCGTTGAAGTCGGTGCTAATGAAAAACTGTTTTTT. This encodes CSVEVGANEKLFF.

The table lists this clone with a count of one. This sequence joins TRBV7-6 and TRBJ2-5; 10 bases align to TRBD2. CDR3 length: 15 residues. Germline V gene lookup returns CDR1 SGHVS and CDR2 FNYEAQ. V trimming: 4 bases; J trimming: 4 bases; junction bases outside the gene matches: 6. This CDR3 is CASSWGLALSETQYF. The CDR3 nucleotides read TGTGCCAGCAGCTGGGGACTAGCGTTATCAGAGACCCAGTACTTC.

This chain joins TRBV5-4 and TRBJ2-3; tentatively, D is TRBD2 (5 bases). Germline V gene lookup returns CDR1 SGHNT and CDR2 YYREEE (reference sequence). CDR3 length: 15 residues. The V and J ends lost 0 bases and 4 bases respectively, with 12 bases between them. CDR3 sequence: CASSLDGGGSDTQYF. The DNA of the CDR3 is TGTGCCAGCAGCTTGGACGGAGGTGGCTCAGATACGCAGTATTTT.

Comments on this clone: The sample contains more than one DNA sequence encoding this CDR3. The chain couples TRBV5-8 to TRBJ1-3; D is uncertain. The V end was cut by 0 bases, the J end by 0 bases, with 7 bases between. The CDR3 is 15 residues long. Germline CDR1 reads SGHTS; CDR2 reads YDEGEE. DNA for the CDR3: TGTGCCAGCAGCTTGGTGGGCCGCTCTGGAAACACCATATATTTT. Translated, it gives CASSLVGRSGNTIYF. The variable domain in full, completed from reference TRBV5-8 and TRBJ1-3, reads EAGVTQSPTHLIKTRGQQATLRCSPISGHTSVYWYQQALGLGLQFLLWYDEGEERNRGNFPPRFSGRQFPNYSSELNVNALELEDSALYLCASSLVGRSGNTIYFGEGSWLTVV.

The CDR3 nucleotides read TGTGCCAGCAGAGCGGACGGGGTTACGAGTTCACCCCTCCACTTT. Residues: CASRADGVTSSPLHF. The chain couples TRBV2 to TRBJ1-6; D uncertain. The CDR3 runs to 15 residues. In germline, CDR1 is SNHLY, CDR2 FYNNEI. Trimming removed 6 bases at V and 9 bases at J, with 18 bases between. The whole variable domain, remainder taken from reference TRBV2 and TRBJ1-6, is EPEVTQTPSHQVTQMGQEVILRCVPISNHLYFYWYRQILGQKVEFLVSFYNNEISEKSEIFDDQFSVERPDGSNFTLKIRSTKLEDSAMYFCASRADGVTSSPLHFGNGTRLTVT.

The chain recombines TRBV30 with TRBJ2-2, with 7 bases that match TRBD2. The length of the CDR3 is 13 residues. CDR1 and CDR2 from the germline V gene are GTSNPN and SVGIG (reference sequence). J was trimmed by 7 bases and V by 0 bases; bases with no gene match: 2. The CDR3 loop reads CAWSVVAGGELFF. The DNA of the CDR3 is TGTGCCTGGAGTGTGGTAGCGGGCGGGGAGCTGTTTTTT.

The rearrangement links TRBV2 to TRBJ2-1, with D unclear. V was cut by 7 bases and J by 7 bases, with 11 bases left in between. Germline V CDR1 and CDR2: SNHLY, FYNNEI. The CDR3 has 12 amino acids. The CDR3 sequence is CASTEGSNEQFF. CDR3 in DNA: TGTGCCAGCACGGAAGGGTCTAATGAGCAGTTCTTC.

The rearrangement uses TRBV7-9 and TRBJ1-2; 7 nucleotides agree with TRBD1. CDR3 size: 12 residues. CDR1 SEHNR and CDR2 FQNEAQ come from the germline V gene (reference sequence). V shed 5 bases and J 4 bases; nucleotides not matched to a gene: 1. CDR3 residues: CASSRDSYGYTF. CDR3 in DNA: TGTGCCAGCAGCCGGGACAGCTATGGCTACACCTTC.

The chain has TRBV6-5 and TRBJ2-7, with a possible D match to TRBD1 (5 bases). The germline V and J ends were trimmed by 6 bases and 3 bases, with 9 bases remaining between them. Germline CDR1 and CDR2: MNHEY and SVGAGI. The CDR3 loop spans 12 amino acids. The CDR3 nucleotides read TGTGCCAGCAGCACCCAGGGCTACGAGCAGTACTTC. Translation: CASSTQGYEQYF.

This clone was counted only a few times. The chain joins TRBV2 to TRBJ2-1; maybe TRBD1 (6 bases). Germline V gives CDR1 SNHLY, CDR2 FYNNEI. This CDR3 contains 16 residues. V shed 4 bases and J shed 4 bases, with 17 bases lying between them. The CDR3 nucleotides read TGTGCCAGCAGTGGCCAACCAGGGCAGGGGTACAATGAGCAGTTCTTC. Its translation is CASSGQPGQGYNEQFF.

There are a few counts of this clone. This chain links TRBV11-2 with TRBJ2-7; weak D call: TRBD1 (6 bases). The CDR3 length is 13 residues. V was clipped by 5 bases and J by 6 bases, with 14 bases between them. Germline CDR1 and CDR2: SGHAT and FQNNGV. CDR3 nucleotide sequence: TGTGCCAGCAGCATATCCGAACAGGGCGAGCAGTACTTC. It specifies CASSISEQGEQYF.

This chain joins TRBV5-6 and TRBJ2-2; TRBD2 matches at 10 bases. Germline CDR1 is SGHDT and CDR2 is YYEEEE. With 1 base clipped from V and 7 bases from J, the junction kept 4 bases outside the gene matches. The CDR3 runs to 15 residues. This CDR3 reads CASSLTSGVVGELFF. For the CDR3, the DNA is TGTGCCAGCAGCTTGACTAGCGGGGTCGTCGGGGAGCTGTTTTTT. Based on the CDR3 plus reference TRBV5-6 and TRBJ2-2, the full variable domain is DAGVTQSPTHLIKTRGQQVTLRCSPKSGHDTVSWYQQALGQGPQFIFQYYEEEERQRGNFPDRFSGHQFPNYSSELNVNALLLGDSALYLCASSLTSGVVGELFFGEGSRLTVL.

The chain employs TRBV5-1 and TRBJ1-6, with D possibly TRBD1 on 5 matching bases. Per the germline V gene, CDR1 is SGHRS and CDR2 is YFSETQ. CDR3 length equals 14 residues. Trimming removed 4 bases at V and 4 bases at J, with 9 bases between. CDR3 loop: CASSTGTYNSPLHF. CDR3 sequence (DNA): TGCGCCAGCAGCACTGGGACTTATAATTCACCCCTCCACTTT. Looking up the rest from reference TRBV5-1 and TRBJ1-6 gives the full variable domain: KAGVTQTPRYLIKTRGQQVTLSCSPISGHRSVSWYQQTPGQGLQFLFEYFSETQRNKGNFPGRFSGRQFSNSRSEMNVSTLELGDSALYLCASSTGTYNSPLHFGNGTRLTVT.